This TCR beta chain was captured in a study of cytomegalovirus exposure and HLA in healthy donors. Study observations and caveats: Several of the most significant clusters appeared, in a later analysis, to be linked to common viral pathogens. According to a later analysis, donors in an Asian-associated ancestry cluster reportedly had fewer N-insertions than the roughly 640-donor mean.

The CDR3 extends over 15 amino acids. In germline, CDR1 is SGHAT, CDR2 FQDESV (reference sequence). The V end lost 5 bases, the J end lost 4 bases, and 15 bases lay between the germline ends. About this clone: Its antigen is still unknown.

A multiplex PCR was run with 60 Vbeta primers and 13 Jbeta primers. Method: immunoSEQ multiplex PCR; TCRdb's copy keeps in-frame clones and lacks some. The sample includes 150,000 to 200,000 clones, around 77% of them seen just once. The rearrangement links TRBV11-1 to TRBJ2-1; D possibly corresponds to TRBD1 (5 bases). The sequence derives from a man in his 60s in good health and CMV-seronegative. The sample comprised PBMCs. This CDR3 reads CASSIQVLGYNEQFF. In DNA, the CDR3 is TGTGCCAGCAGCATACAGGTTCTAGGTTACAATGAGCAGTTCTTC. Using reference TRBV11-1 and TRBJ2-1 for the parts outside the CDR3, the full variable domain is EAEVAQSPRYKITEKSQAVAFWCDPISGHATLYWYRQILGQGPELLVQFQDESVVDDSQLPKDRFSAERLKGVDSTLKIQPAELGDSAMYLCASSIQVLGYNEQFFGPGTRLTVL.